The entry below gives a single T cell receptor beta chain sequence along with its context. V lost 2 bases to trimming and J lost 6 bases, with 8 bases between them. The V gene's germline CDR1 is MNHEY and CDR2 SMNVEV (reference sequence). The CDR3 runs to 13 residues. How the authors handled the data: Amplifying reference gene primers gave estimates of nucleated cell counts. Some clones are missing from TCRdb's copy, which holds only in-frame ones; the method was immunoSEQ multiplex PCR. V and J calls and clone size come straight from that table; D and trimming were deduced from the DNA. Of 220,000 or so clones in the sample, around 83% were seen once. This sample is part of a study of blood T cell repertoires in COVID-19. Study-level information: Sites in the United States, Italy and Spain provided acute and convalescent COVID-19 samples.

The sequence came from an elderly woman with COVID-19, enrolled during active disease. The rearrangement links TRBV27 to TRBJ1-5, with TRBD1 as a possible D gene (5 bases). The sequenced material came from peripheral blood. CDR3 loop: CASSLQRGQPQHF. CDR3 coding DNA: TGTGCCAGCAGTTTACAAAGGGGTCAGCCCCAGCATTTT.